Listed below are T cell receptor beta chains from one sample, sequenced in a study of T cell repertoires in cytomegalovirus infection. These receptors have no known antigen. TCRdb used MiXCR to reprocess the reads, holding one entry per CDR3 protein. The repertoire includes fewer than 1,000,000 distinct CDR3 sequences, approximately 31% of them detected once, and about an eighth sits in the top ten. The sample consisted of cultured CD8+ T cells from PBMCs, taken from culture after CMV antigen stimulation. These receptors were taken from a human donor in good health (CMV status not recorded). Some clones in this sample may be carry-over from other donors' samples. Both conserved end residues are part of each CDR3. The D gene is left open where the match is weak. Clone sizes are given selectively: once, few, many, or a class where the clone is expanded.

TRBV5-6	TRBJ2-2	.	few	TGTGCCAGCAGCCTGGGTGGGTCCTCGAACACCGGGGAGCTGTTTTTT	CASSLGGSSNTGELFF
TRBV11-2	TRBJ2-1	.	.	TGTGCCAGCAGCTTAGAGGGGACTCAGGACTACAATGAGCAGTTCTTC	CASSLEGTQDYNEQFF
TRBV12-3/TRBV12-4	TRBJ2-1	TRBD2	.	TGTGCCAGCAGCGCCGGGACTACCTACAATGAGCAGTTCTTC	CASSAGTTYNEQFF
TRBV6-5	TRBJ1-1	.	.	TGTGCCAGCAGTTCCGATTGGGGCACTGAAGCTTTCTTT	CASSSDWGTEAFF
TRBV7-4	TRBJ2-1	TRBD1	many	TGTGCCAGCAGCACCCAAGGACAGGGGTGCCAGCATGAGCAGTTCTTC	CASSTQGQGCQHEQFF
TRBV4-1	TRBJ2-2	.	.	TGCGCCAGCAGCCAAGAGGGGAGTCCGAACACCGGGGAGCTGTTTTTT	CASSQEGSPNTGELFF
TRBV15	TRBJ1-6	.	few	TGTGCCACCAGCACTCCAACGAATTCACCCCTCCACTTT	CATSTPTNSPLHF
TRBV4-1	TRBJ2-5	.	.	TGCGCCAGCAGCCAAGCGTTGAGCCCCGAATGGGCCCAGTACTTC	CASSQALSPEWAQYF
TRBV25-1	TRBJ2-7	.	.	TGTGCCAGCAGAACCTCGGACGGCGCCTACGAGCAGTACTTC	CASRTSDGAYEQYF
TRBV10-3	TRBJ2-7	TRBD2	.	TGTGCCATCATGGGGGCTACGGGACTAGCGGCCTACGAGCAGTACTTC	CAIMGATGLAAYEQYF
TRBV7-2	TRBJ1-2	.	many	TGTGCCAGCAGCTTAGAACCCCAGGGGAACTATGGCTACACCTTC	CASSLEPQGNYGYTF
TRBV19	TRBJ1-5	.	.	TGTGCCAGTAGTAGGTTCAGCGGGTCCAATCAGCCCCAGCATTTT	CASSRFSGSNQPQHF
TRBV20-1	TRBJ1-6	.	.	TGCAGTGCTAAACCATATGAGACAGGAAAGGGGTCACCCCTCCACTTT	CSAKPYETGKGSPLHF
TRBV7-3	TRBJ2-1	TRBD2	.	TGTGCCAGCAGCAGGATTTGGGGGGGTACAAATGAGCAGTTCTTC	CASSRIWGGTNEQFF
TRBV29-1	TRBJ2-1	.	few	TGCAGCGTTGACCCTGGACAGAGATCCTACAATGAGCAGTTCTTC	CSVDPGQRSYNEQFF
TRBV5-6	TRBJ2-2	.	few	TGTGCCAGCAGCACGACAAATTACACCGGGGAGCTGTTTTTT	CASSTTNYTGELFF
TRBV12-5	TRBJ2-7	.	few	TGTGCTAGTGGTCTGGGGGGGGGCCACGAGCAGTACTTC	CASGLGGGHEQYF
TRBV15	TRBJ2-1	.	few	TGTGCCACTTCCGCCGGGATGGGGTCCTACAATGAGCAGTTCTTC	CATSAGMGSYNEQFF
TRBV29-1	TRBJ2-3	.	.	TGCAGCGTTTCTTCAGATACGCAGTATTTT	CSVSSDTQYF
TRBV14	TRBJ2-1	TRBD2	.	TGTGCCAGCAGCCAAGGTGGACTAGCGGGCATTGAGCAGTTCTTC	CASSQGGLAGIEQFF
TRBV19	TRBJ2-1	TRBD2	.	TGTGCCACCAAGACTAGCGGGGCGACCTACAATGAGCAGTTCTTC	CATKTSGATYNEQFF
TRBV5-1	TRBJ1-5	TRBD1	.	TGCGCCAGCAGCTACATCGACCACAGGGGCAGCAATCAGCCCCAGCATTTT	CASSYIDHRGSNQPQHF
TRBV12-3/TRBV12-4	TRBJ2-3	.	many	TGTGCCAGCAGGGCGGGAGATACGCAGTATTTT	CASRAGDTQYF
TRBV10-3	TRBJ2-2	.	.	TGTGCCATCAGTGAGGGACTGGCGGGCACCGGGGAGCTGTTTTTT	CAISEGLAGTGELFF
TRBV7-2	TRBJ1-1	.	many	TGTGCCAGCAGCTTAATTTTAGGGGTCTTCGGAGACAAGGGGAAGAACACTGAAGCTTTCTTT	CASSLILGVFGDKGKNTEAFF
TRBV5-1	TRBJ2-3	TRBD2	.	TGCGCCAGCAGCTTGGAAGCGGGAGCCGGGGCAGATACGCAGTATTTT	CASSLEAGAGADTQYF
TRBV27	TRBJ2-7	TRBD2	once	TGTGCCAGCAAGGAGCGGGGGGGCTACGAGCAGTACTTC	CASKERGGYEQYF
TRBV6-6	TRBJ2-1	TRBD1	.	TGTGCCAGCAGTTACTCGATTCCCGGACAGGTTACCTACAATGAGCAGTTCTTC	CASSYSIPGQVTYNEQFF
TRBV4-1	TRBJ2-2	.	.	TGCGCCAGCAGCCCCTTTTCAGGGGCGGCCGGGGAGCTGTTTTTT	CASSPFSGAAGELFF
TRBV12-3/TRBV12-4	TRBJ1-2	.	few	TGTGCCAGCAGTTTAGGGGAGCGGAACTATGGCTACACCTTC	CASSLGERNYGYTF
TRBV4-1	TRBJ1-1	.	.	TGCGCCAGCAGCCAAGTATCGACGGGACCCGGGGACACTGAAGCTTTCTTT	CASSQVSTGPGDTEAFF
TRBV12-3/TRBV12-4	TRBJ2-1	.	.	TGTGCCAGCAGTTCCGCCGGGACAAGTACGGGCAATAATGAGCAGTTCTTC	CASSSAGTSTGNNEQFF
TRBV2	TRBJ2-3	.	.	TGTGCCGTTAACATGGGAAGAAGCACAGATACGCAGTATTTT	CAVNMGRSTDTQYF
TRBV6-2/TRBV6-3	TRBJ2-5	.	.	TGTGCCAGCAGTTACTCGTTTGATAGCTTCCAGGAGACCCAGTACTTC	CASSYSFDSFQETQYF
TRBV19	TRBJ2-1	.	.	TGTGCCAGTAGTTGGGGGGATGTCAATGAGCAGTTCTTC	CASSWGDVNEQFF
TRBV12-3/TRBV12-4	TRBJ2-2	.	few	TGTGCCAGCAGTTTACCAGGGTATAACACCGGGGAGCTGTTTTTT	CASSLPGYNTGELFF
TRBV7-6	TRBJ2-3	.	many	TGTGCCAGCAGCTCTGAGAACACAGATACGCAGTATTTT	CASSSENTDTQYF
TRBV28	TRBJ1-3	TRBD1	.	TGTGCCAGCAGTTCACACCGGACAGGGGGCGTTTGGAACACCATATATTTT	CASSSHRTGGVWNTIYF
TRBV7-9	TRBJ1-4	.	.	TGTGCCAGCAGCCCGACAGACAGCGTGGTGTATGAAAAACTGTTTTTT	CASSPTDSVVYEKLFF
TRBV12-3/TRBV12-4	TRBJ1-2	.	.	TGTGCCAGCACCACTGGTGTTGGGGGGGCCTATGGCTACACCTTC	CASTTGVGGAYGYTF
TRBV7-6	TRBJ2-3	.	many	TGTGCCAGCAGCTTAGGGCCCAGTCGCAGCCCCGATACGCAGTATTTT	CASSLGPSRSPDTQYF
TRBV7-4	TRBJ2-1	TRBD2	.	TGTGCCAGCAAGAGGGGGCTAGCGGGGGGGCGATCCTACAATGAGCAGTTCTTC	CASKRGLAGGRSYNEQFF
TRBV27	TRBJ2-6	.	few	TGTGCCAGCAGCCCGGACAGAAGCTCTGGGGCCAACGTCCTGACTTTC	CASSPDRSSGANVLTF
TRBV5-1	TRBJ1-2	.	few	TGCGCCAGCAGCTCCTTGACCCGTCGGGCTAACTATGGCTACACCTTC	CASSSLTRRANYGYTF
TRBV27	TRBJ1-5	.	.	TGTGCCAGCAAACTTCGGGACGTCGAGTCCACCCAGCATTTT	CASKLRDVESTQHF
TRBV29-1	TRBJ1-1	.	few	TGCAGCGTTGACCTGGAGGGTTTGTACACTGAAGCTTTCTTT	CSVDLEGLYTEAFF
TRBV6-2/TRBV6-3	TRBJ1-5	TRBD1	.	TGTGCCAGCAGTCCTATGGATTACAGGGGGTATCAGCCCCAGCATTTT	CASSPMDYRGYQPQHF
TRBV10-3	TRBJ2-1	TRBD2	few	TGTGCCATCAGTCCGAGATCGGGACTAGTGGGGCATACGTCGCCGAGCTCCTACAATGAGCAGTTCTTC	CAISPRSGLVGHTSPSSYNEQFF
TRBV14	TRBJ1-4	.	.	TGTGCCAGCAGCCAAGAAAGAAGGGCTAATGAAAAACTGTTTTTT	CASSQERRANEKLFF
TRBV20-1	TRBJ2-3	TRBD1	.	TGCAGTGCTTCCCTCCTCTTAGGGGGACAGTTTAGCACAGATACGCAGTATTTT	CSASLLLGGQFSTDTQYF
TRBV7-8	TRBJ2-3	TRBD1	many	TGTGCCAGCAGCCAAGGACAGGGAGGCACAGATACGCAGTATTTT	CASSQGQGGTDTQYF